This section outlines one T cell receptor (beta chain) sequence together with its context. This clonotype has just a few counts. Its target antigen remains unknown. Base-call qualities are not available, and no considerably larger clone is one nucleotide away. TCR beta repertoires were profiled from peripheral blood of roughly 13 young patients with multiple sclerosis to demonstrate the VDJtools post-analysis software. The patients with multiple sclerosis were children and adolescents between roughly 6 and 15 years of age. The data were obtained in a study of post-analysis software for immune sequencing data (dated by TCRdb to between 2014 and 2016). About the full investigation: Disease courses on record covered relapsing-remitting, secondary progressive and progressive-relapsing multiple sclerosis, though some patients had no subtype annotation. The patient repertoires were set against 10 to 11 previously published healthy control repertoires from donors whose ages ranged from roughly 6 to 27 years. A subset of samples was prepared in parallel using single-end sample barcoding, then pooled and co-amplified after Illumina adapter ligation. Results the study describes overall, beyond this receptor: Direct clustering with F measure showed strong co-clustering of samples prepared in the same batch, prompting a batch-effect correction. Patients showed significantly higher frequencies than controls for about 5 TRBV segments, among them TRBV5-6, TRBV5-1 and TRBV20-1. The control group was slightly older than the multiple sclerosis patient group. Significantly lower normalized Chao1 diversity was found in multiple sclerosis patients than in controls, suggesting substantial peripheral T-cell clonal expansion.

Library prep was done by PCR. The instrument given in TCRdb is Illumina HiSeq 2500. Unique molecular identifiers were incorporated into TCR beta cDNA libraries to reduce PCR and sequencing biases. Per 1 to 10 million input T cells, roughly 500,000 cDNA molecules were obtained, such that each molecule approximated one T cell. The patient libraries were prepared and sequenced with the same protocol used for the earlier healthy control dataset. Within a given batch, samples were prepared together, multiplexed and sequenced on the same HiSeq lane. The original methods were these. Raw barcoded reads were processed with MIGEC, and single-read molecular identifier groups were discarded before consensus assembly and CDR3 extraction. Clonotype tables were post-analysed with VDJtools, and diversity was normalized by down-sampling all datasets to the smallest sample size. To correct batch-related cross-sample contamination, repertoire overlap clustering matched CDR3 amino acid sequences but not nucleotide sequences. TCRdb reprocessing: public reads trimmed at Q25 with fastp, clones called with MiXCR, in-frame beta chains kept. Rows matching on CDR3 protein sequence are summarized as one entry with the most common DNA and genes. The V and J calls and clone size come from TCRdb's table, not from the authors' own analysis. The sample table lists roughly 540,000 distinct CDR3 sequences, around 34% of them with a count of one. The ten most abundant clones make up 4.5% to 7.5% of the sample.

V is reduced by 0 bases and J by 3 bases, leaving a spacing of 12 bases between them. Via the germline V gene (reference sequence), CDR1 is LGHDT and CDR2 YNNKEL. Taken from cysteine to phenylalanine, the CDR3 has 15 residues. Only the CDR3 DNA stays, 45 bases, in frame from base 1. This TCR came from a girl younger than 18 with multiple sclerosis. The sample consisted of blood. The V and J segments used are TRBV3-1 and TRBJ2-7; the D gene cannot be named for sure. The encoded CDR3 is CASSQELRAFYEQYF. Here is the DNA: TGTGCCAGCAGCCAAGAACTCCGGGCCTTCTACGAGCAGTACTTC.